Below, one T cell receptor (beta chain) is given with its context. This clonotype was found many times. What this receptor recognizes is not known. Base-call qualities are not available, and no considerably larger clone is one nucleotide away. The CDR3 contains 12 residues, cysteine and phenylalanine counted. Only CDR3 DNA is held: 36 bases, read in frame from base 1. Sequences MNHNS (CDR1) and SASEGT (CDR2) are obtained from the germline V gene. V ends up 6 bases short and J 9 bases short, with an unmatched junction base count of 5. TCR beta CDR3 regions were amplified from RNA transcripts. A first-round RT-PCR of the TCR CDR3 used the HTBI primer set with the Qiagen OneStep RT-PCR kit. Libraries were constructed in a second round of multiplex PCR, after which size selection and purification were carried out. Paired-end sequencing of the libraries was performed with 100 bp reads on an Illumina HiSeq2000. The authors' pipeline ran thus. Raw data were processed with SOAPnuke, discarding reads with adapters, uncalled bases, mean Phred below 15, or no exact constant-primer or identifier match. COPE v1.2.5 was used to merge high-quality paired reads, and clonotypes were defined as unique nucleotide sequences. MiTCR v1.1 was used to align the clonotypes against IMGT TRBV, TRBD and TRBJ reference segments. The analysis was restricted to V-J combinations with a frequency above 0.0001, which together covered 99.2% of the repertoires. The TCS score was defined as F50 (clonal expansion) divided by E x V (chaos), with BLOSUM62-based TCRdist calculated between CDR3 peptides within each V-J. Welch's t-statistics and random forest reduced 514 V-J features to some 14, which were used in a naive Bayes classifier (R e1071). In-frame beta chains were kept once TCRdb had trimmed the public reads at Q25 with fastp and called clones with MiXCR. Identical CDR3 protein sequences are pooled into one entry, listed with their most common genes and DNA. The V and J calls reflect TCRdb's pipeline rather than the authors' work. The table for this sample lists a few hundred thousand distinct CDR3 sequences; just under 25% of them were counted only once. The biggest ten clones account for roughly 80% of the sample.

This entry belongs to a study of T cells in Graves' hyperthyroidism and ophthalmopathy (dated by TCRdb to about 2019). As for the study more broadly: Peripheral blood was collected at initial diagnosis, before any treatment. To identify distinguishing TCR V-J signatures, a discovery cohort of about 100 patients was used, comprising fewer than 45 with Graves' ophthalmopathy and 57 with stable Graves' hyperthyroidism. In several Graves' hyperthyroidism patients, the study also compared T-cell repertoires from thyroid tissue with T-cell repertoires from blood. Prospective prediction of ophthalmopathy was tested in an independent validation cohort of 18 to 20 hyperthyroidism patients and some 17 patients who later progressed to ophthalmopathy. The 100 discovery patients were randomly split 7:3 into training and test sets. After sampling, hyperthyroidism patients received methimazole starting at 30 mg daily, and ophthalmopathy patients received high-dose intravenous methylprednisolone. According to the paper, TCR Vbeta CDR3 sequencing was carried out on some 140 peripheral blood samples, which came from some 41 ophthalmopathy, around 75 hyperthyroidism and approximately 17 progressor patients.

Graves' hyperthyroidism was defined as stable when no progression to ophthalmopathy occurred over 18 months of follow-up. Hyperthyroidism patients were newly diagnosed, with disease duration under 2 months, and aged 18 to 65 years. Any patient with an uncontrolled infection, another autoimmune disease, pregnancy or lactation was excluded. Diagnoses were based on clinical symptoms, serum thyroxine and TRAb, thyroid ultrasound and orbital computed tomography. PBMCs were isolated from 10 ml of fresh peripheral blood by Ficoll-Paque density gradient centrifugation. Total RNA was extracted using Trizol reagent, and RNA quality was assessed on an Agilent 2100 Bioanalyzer. The investigation overall reported the following: Ophthalmopathy was separated from stable hyperthyroidism by a 13 V-J signature model, with about 88% sensitivity and about 81% specificity obtained in cross-validation and 80%/75% obtained in testing. During validation, the model predicted progression to ophthalmopathy a median of around 7 months ahead of onset, with more than 60% sensitivity and about 75% specificity. No statistical method was used to set the sample size in advance, and investigators knew the group allocation. Most expanded thyroid clonotypes (frequency above 0.001) were also detected in blood, suggesting blood repertoires may reflect thyroid immune responses.

The sequencing input was blood. The clonotype originates from a man between 50 and 59 years old with Graves' hyperthyroidism. The rearranged segments are TRBV6-1 and TRBJ1-1, with 9 bases in between that match TRBD1. The CDR3 protein sequence reads: CASRATGGQAFF. The sequenced DNA is TGTGCCAGCAGGGCGACAGGGGGGCAAGCTTTCTTT.